This T cell receptor beta chain was retrieved from a study of cytomegalovirus exposure and HLA in healthy donors. General observations from the study: What a later analysis reportedly showed was that an Asian-associated ancestry cluster had fewer N-insertions than the approximately 700-donor mean.

60 Vbeta and 13 Jbeta primers were used in PCR. Measured with immunoSEQ multiplex PCR; TCRdb has only the in-frame clones, and not every one. Among 150,000 to 200,000 clones listed, about four fifths were seen once. As to this clone: What it binds is not known.

Sequenced input: PBMCs. The clonotype originates from a boy younger than 18 in good health and CMV-seronegative.

CDR3 bases: TGTGCCTGGAGTGTAGCGGGAGAGACCCAGTACTTC. Translating it yields CAWSVAGETQYF. V is TRBV30 and J is TRBJ2-5, with D possibly being TRBD2 (6 bases). V shed 0 bases and J shed 4 bases, with 6 bases lying between them. Germline V gene lookup returns CDR1 GTSNPN and CDR2 SVGIG (reference sequence). The CDR3 has 12 amino acids.